Listed here are 3 T cell receptor beta chains from one sample, sequenced in a study of Graves' ophthalmopathy and Graves' hyperthyroidism. Amplified TCR beta CDR3 regions were obtained using RNA transcripts as template. The library came from an HTBI-primed first-round RT-PCR and a second-round multiplex PCR. MiXCR, run by TCRdb on the multiplex PCR reads, gives a single entry per CDR3 protein. The repertoire holds 300,000 to 400,000 distinct CDR3 sequences, with 15% to 20% as singletons. Sequencing was carried out using peripheral blood. The receptors derive from an adult woman with stable Graves' hyperthyroidism.

This clonotype showed up many times. This rearrangement joins TRBV7-9 to TRBJ2-4; tentative D call: TRBD2 (5 bases). Germline lookup yields CDR1 SEHNR and CDR2 FQNEAQ (reference sequence). V was trimmed by 5 bases and J by 1 base, leaving 12 bases between them. The CDR3 sequence is 15 residues long. The CDR3 here is CASSPAGRAKNIQYF. The CDR3 region has the DNA TGTGCCAGCAGCCCGGCGGGTCGGGCCAAAAACATTCAGTACTTC.

V and J are TRBV6-5 and TRBJ2-5; TRBD1 or TRBD2 may be the D gene (5 bases each). V lost 2 bases, J lost 3 bases, and 10 bases lay in between. The CDR3 sequence is 14 residues long. Germline CDR1 MNHEY, CDR2 SVGAGI. DNA for the CDR3: TGTGCCAGCAGTTACGGGGGAGAGAAAGAGACCCAGTACTTC. Translation: CASSYGGEKETQYF.

This clonotype was detected ten times or more. This rearrangement joins TRBV9 to TRBJ1-3; D is unresolved. V lost 0 bases and J lost 0, with 10 bases in between. CDR1 is SGDLS, CDR2 YYNGEE, per germline. There are 16 residues in the CDR3. CDR3 nucleotides: TGTGCCAGCAGCGTAGCGTCCGTGGCCTCTGGAAACACCATATATTTT. Translating gives CASSVASVASGNTIYF. The full variable domain, its missing parts supplied by reference TRBV9 and TRBJ1-3, is DSGVTQTPKHLITATGQRVTLRCSPRSGDLSVYWYQQSLDQGLQFLIQYYNGEERAKGNILERFSAQQFPDLHSELNLSSLELGDSALYFCASSVASVASGNTIYFGEGSWLTVV.